The sequence of this T cell receptor beta chain was determined in a study of blood T cells in healthy people across ages. This clonotype was detected a few times. The CDR3 contains 14 residues. V lost 0 bases, J lost 4 bases, and 9 bases lay in between. Per the germline V gene, CDR1 is SEHNR and CDR2 is FQNEAQ (reference sequence). The use of a sample-barcoded 5' primer and a J-beta primer mix characterized a second PCR of roughly 6 to 12 cycles. MiXCR, applied by TCRdb to the 5' RACE reads, yields one record per CDR3 protein. The top ten clones hold 7.9% of a sample with 1.5 million or so distinct CDR3 sequences, 35% to 45% of them seen once. Each sample used at least 7 million PBMCs.

The chain combines TRBV7-9 with TRBJ1-1, with D perhaps TRBD1 (6 bases). The TCR comes from a woman between 18 and 29 years old in good health. Sequencing was carried out using blood. The CDR3 protein is CASSLAGARTEAFF. The CDR3 DNA reads as TGTGCCAGCAGCTTAGCGGGGGCCCGCACTGAAGCTTTCTTT.